This T cell receptor beta chain was retrieved from a study of blood T cell repertoires in COVID-19. Turning to the study itself: Donors in the United States, Italy and Spain gave samples during acute or convalescent COVID-19.

The ends were cut back, 0 bases at V and 8 bases at J, with 10 bases in the middle. Germline CDR1 LNHNV, CDR2 YYDKDF (reference sequence). CDR3 length equals 14 residues. Authors' analysis steps: For nucleated cells, counts were estimated from reference gene primer amplification. Here immunoSEQ multiplex PCR was the method, and the copy in TCRdb shows in-frame clones only, minus some. The D gene and trimming were derived from the DNA, and the V and J assignments and clone size from that table. This sample has approximately 270,000 clones, with just over 85% found just once. This receptor was obtained from a man aged 35-49 years who had recovered from COVID-19. The chain combines TRBV15 with TRBJ1-4; possible D gene TRBD1, 5 bases. The sequenced sample was PBMCs or T cells enriched from blood (not recorded which). In nucleotides, the CDR3 is TGTGCCACCAGCAGAGATGGGGGGTTAGAAAAACTGTTTTTT. Translating it yields CATSRDGGLEKLFF. The variable domain in full, with the rest retrieved from reference TRBV15 and TRBJ1-4, is DAMVIQNPRYQVTQFGKPVTLSCSQTLNHNVMYWYQQKSSQAPKLLFHYYDKDFNNEADTPDNFQSRRPNTSFCFLDIRSPGLGDTAMYLCATSRDGGLEKLFFGSGTQLSVL.